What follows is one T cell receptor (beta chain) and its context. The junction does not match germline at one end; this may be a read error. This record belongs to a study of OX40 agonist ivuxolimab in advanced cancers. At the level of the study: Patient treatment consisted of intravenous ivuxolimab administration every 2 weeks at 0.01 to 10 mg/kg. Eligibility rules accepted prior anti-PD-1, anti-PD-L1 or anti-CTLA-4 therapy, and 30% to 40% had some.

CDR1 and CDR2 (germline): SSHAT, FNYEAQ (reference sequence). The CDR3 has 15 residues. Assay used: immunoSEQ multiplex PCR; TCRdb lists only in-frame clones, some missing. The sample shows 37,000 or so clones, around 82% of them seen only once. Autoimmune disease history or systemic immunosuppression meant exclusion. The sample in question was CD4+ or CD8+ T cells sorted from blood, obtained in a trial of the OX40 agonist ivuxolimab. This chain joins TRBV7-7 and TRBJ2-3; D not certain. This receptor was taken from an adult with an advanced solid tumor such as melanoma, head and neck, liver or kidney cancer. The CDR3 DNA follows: TGTGCTAGCAGCGCAGCTTGGGGTTGGACAGATACGCAGTATTTT. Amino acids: CASSAAWGWTDTQYF.